The T cell receptor beta chain described here comes from a study of shared clonotypes between healthy human individuals. Study overall: A couple of women and a few men aged 18 to 49 served as donors. Study observations and caveats: A handful of donors shared approximately 5% of their naive CD4 clonotypes.

Notes on this clone: Its antigen is currently unknown.

This CDR3 spans 16 amino acids. CDR1 SGHTA and CDR2 FQGNSA come from the germline V gene. Trimming shortened V by 2 bases and J by 5 bases, and 19 bases separated the two germline ends. Sequenced by immunoSEQ multiplex PCR; TCRdb stores in-frame clones only, minus some. The sample consists of around 1.9 million clones, around 93% of them appearing once. As defined, naive CD8 cells were CD45RO-negative and positively selected for CCR7, with terminally differentiated effector memory CD45RA+ cells excluded. Each donor was a Caucasian adult residing in Nashville, Tennessee. This chain uses TRBV7-2 with TRBJ2-7; TRBD2 might be the D (5 bases). The source of this sequence is a man between 18 and 29 years old in good health. Some clones in this sample may be carry-over from other donors' samples. The sequencing input was naive CD8+ T cells from PBMCs. DNA for the CDR3: TGTGCCAGCAGCTTAAAAGTCGTGGGAGTTACCCACGAGCAGTACTTC. This sequence encodes CASSLKVVGVTHEQYF.